Sequencing of this TCR beta chain was carried out in a study of blood T cells in healthy people across ages. Study results and limitations: Reliance upon unsorted PBMCs precluded definitive naive versus antigen-experienced comparison.

Isolation per sample recovered at least 6.5 million PBMCs. V was clipped by 5 bases and J by 0 bases; unmatched bases: 3. Germline V gene lookup returns CDR1 SEHNR and CDR2 FQNEAQ (reference sequence). The CDR3 is 14 residues long. Together with a sample-barcoded 5' primer, a J-beta primer mix was included in a second PCR lasting roughly 6 to 12 cycles. A tag from a template-switch adaptor with 12 random nucleotides marked each cDNA molecule. Each CDR3 protein gets one entry after TCRdb re-called the 5' RACE reads with MiXCR. The sample contains hundreds of thousands of distinct CDR3 sequences, 25% of which appear only once. Comments on this clonotype: Its antigen is not identified.

The sample also formed part of further work on T cells of mothers and their children.

This rearrangement joins TRBV7-9 to TRBJ1-2, with 7 positions matching TRBD1. This clonotype was sampled from a boy aged 5-17 years in good health. Material: blood. The CDR3 region is CASSPGQTNYGYTF. The CDR3 DNA follows: TGTGCCAGCAGCCCGGGACAGACTAACTATGGCTACACCTTC. Complete variable domain (other parts from reference TRBV7-9 and TRBJ1-2): DTGVSQNPRHKITKRGQNVTFRCDPISEHNRLYWYRQTLGQGPEFLTYFQNEAQLEKSRLLSDRFSAERPKGSFSTLEIQRTEQGDSAMYLCASSPGQTNYGYTFGSGTRLTVV.